Shown below are 20 T cell receptor beta chains from a single sample sequenced in a study of blood T cell repertoires in COVID-19. Repertoires were generated with immunoSEQ multiplex PCR, while TCRdb's copy carries only in-frame clones and drops some. The table has some 320,000 clones, about 87% seen once. Sequencing input: peripheral blood. Receptors were obtained from a woman in her fifties or sixties who had recovered from COVID-19.

The J gene is TRBJ2-5, the V gene TRBV7-2; a weak D match, TRBD2 (6 bases). V gave up 0 bases and J gave up 5 bases, with 13 bases separating them. Germline V CDR1 and CDR2: SGHTA, FQGNSA. CDR3 length equals 15 residues. CDR3 in amino acids: CASSLAGSFVETQYF. Written as DNA, the CDR3 is TGTGCCAGCAGCTTAGCCGGGAGCTTCGTGGAGACCCAGTACTTC. The full variable domain, its missing parts supplied by reference TRBV7-2 and TRBJ2-5, is GAGVSQSPSNKVTEKGKDVELRCDPISGHTALYWYRQSLGQGLEFLIYFQGNSAPDKSGLPSDRFSAERTGGSVSTLTIQRTQQEDSAVYLCASSLAGSFVETQYFGPGTRLLVL.

This chain links TRBV28 with TRBJ1-2; D may be TRBD1 (6 bases). CDR3 length equals 13 residues. Germline CDR1 MDHEN, CDR2 SYDVKM. Trimming removed 4 bases at V and 4 bases at J, with 10 bases between. The CDR3 here is CASSSRTAYGYTF. In DNA, the CDR3 is TGTGCCAGCAGTTCCCGGACAGCCTATGGCTACACCTTC.

V gene TRBV12-3 or TRBV12-4 combines with J gene TRBJ1-2; no clear D. The CDR3 extends over 13 amino acids. Trimming left V 7 bases short and J 4 bases short, with 13 bases between. CDR3 region: CASTLAASYGYTF. CDR3 nucleotide sequence: TGTGCCAGCACCCTGGCCGCTTCCTATGGCTACACCTTC.

The chain links TRBV5-1 to TRBJ1-3; D is undetermined. CDR3 length: 16 amino acids. V was pared by 0 bases and J by 0 bases, with 10 bases between. From germline, CDR1 is SGHRS and CDR2 YFSETQ. This CDR3 reads CASSLVSVSSGNTIYF. For the CDR3, the DNA is TGCGCCAGCAGCTTGGTCAGTGTCTCCTCTGGAAACACCATATATTTT.

Worth noting for this clone: The junction and the germline gene differ at one end; a read error may be behind it. This sequence joins TRBV6-2 or TRBV6-3 and TRBJ2-7; D gene ambiguous. Germline CDR1 MNHEY, CDR2 SVGEGT. This CDR3 spans 12 amino acids. CDR3: CASSYRGIWLEF. CDR3 in DNA: TGTGCCAGCAGTTACCGAGGCATATGGTTGGAGTTC.

The V and J genes are TRBV15 and TRBJ2-5; D is ambiguous. CDR1 and CDR2 (germline): LNHNV, YYDKDF (reference sequence). V was clipped by 1 base and J by 5 bases, with 5 bases between them. CDR3 length: 12 residues. The CDR3 loop is CATSRGAETQYF. The CDR3 DNA reads TGTGCCACCAGCAGAGGAGCGGAGACCCAGTACTTC.

The chain combines TRBV5-4 with TRBJ2-7, with 11 bases identical to TRBD2. The CDR3 totals 19 residues. Germline trimming cut 4 bases from V and 0 bases from J; bases unmatched to any gene: 15. CDR1 and CDR2 (germline): SGHNT, YYREEE (reference sequence). In nucleotides, the CDR3 is TGTGCCAGCAGCCATATCCCGGGACTAGCGGAACTTAGCTCCTACGAGCAGTACTTC. Protein product: CASSHIPGLAELSSYEQYF.

The rearrangement joins TRBV27 to TRBJ2-7; 9 positions agree with TRBD2. The germline gives CDR1 MNHEY, CDR2 SMNVEV (reference sequence). The CDR3 runs to 14 residues. J lost 4 bases, V lost 4 bases, and 5 bases had no gene match. For the CDR3, the DNA is TGTGCCAGCAGTTGGCGGGGGGGCGCGTACGAGCAGTACTTC. Its translation: CASSWRGGAYEQYF.

The chain employs TRBV4-2 and TRBJ1-1, with no clear D. V dropped 3 bases and J dropped 1 base, with 12 bases sitting between them. The CDR3 sequence is 15 residues long. CDR1 and CDR2 from the germline V gene are LGHNA and YNFKEQ. The CDR3 here is CASSQAVSQNTEAFF. For the CDR3, the DNA is TGTGCCAGCAGCCAGGCAGTATCACAGAACACTGAAGCTTTCTTT.

The chain is built from TRBV13 and TRBJ1-5; 9 bases are shared with TRBD1. This CDR3 has 19 amino acids. In germline, CDR1 is PRHDT, CDR2 FYEKMQ (reference sequence). V was pared by 6 bases and J by 0 bases, with 15 bases of the junction left unmatched. CDR3 region: CASRYSNRGRGDSNQPQHF. The CDR3 DNA sequence: TGTGCCAGCAGGTATTCTAACAGGGGGCGTGGGGATAGCAATCAGCCCCAGCATTTT.

V and J are TRBV5-1 and TRBJ2-7; 11 nucleotides agree with TRBD1. The V gene's germline CDR1 is SGHRS and CDR2 YFSETQ. The length of the CDR3 is 15 residues. V shed 0 bases and J 5 bases; nucleotides not matched to a gene: 4. CDR3 sequence: CASSLEDRGLDEQYF. The CDR3, as DNA: TGCGCCAGCAGCTTGGAGGACAGGGGGCTCGACGAGCAGTACTTC.

This chain uses TRBV7-2 with TRBJ2-7; TRBD1 agrees at 11 bases. In germline, CDR1 is SGHTA, CDR2 FQGNSA. This CDR3 region has 14 residues. The V segment lost 5 bases and the J segment 4 bases; nucleotides outside the gene matches: 4. The CDR3 DNA reads as TGTGCCAGCAGCGTGGACAGGGGGCGGTACGAGCAGTACTTC. Its translation is CASSVDRGRYEQYF. The full variable domain, completed using reference TRBV7-2 and TRBJ2-7, is GAGVSQSPSNKVTEKGKDVELRCDPISGHTALYWYRQSLGQGLEFLIYFQGNSAPDKSGLPSDRFSAERTGGSVSTLTIQRTQQEDSAVYLCASSVDRGRYEQYFGPGTRLTVT.

The chain is built from TRBV5-1 and TRBJ2-1, with a weak D call TRBD2 (6 bases). This CDR3 comprises 16 residues. V gave up 2 bases and J gave up 0 bases, with 12 bases separating them. Per germline, CDR1 SGHRS and CDR2 YFSETQ. As DNA, the CDR3 is TGCGCCAGCAGCTTATCCGGGAGATTCTCCTACAATGAGCAGTTCTTC. This sequence encodes CASSLSGRFSYNEQFF.

Remarks on this clone: A much larger clone lies a single base off, so this may be a read error. The same CDR3 can be traced to other DNA sequences in this sample. The chain has TRBV7-3 and TRBJ1-1; the D gene is possibly TRBD1 (5 bases). Trimming shortened V by 3 bases and J by 1 base, and 6 bases separated the two germline ends. The CDR3 has 13 residues. Germline CDR1 and CDR2: SGHTA and FQGTGA. The CDR3 bases are TGTGCCAGCAGCTTTGGGGCGAACACTGAAGCTTTCTTT. Its translation is CASSFGANTEAFF.

The count of this clone is one. The chain links TRBV7-2 to TRBJ2-7; 14 bases fit TRBD2. Germline V CDR1 and CDR2: SGHTA, FQGNSA. The CDR3 totals 17 residues. V was clipped by 7 bases and J by 0 bases; unmatched bases: 8. Here the CDR3 reads CASTWTSGGLSSYEQYF. The CDR3 DNA reads as TGTGCCAGCACCTGGACTAGCGGGGGGCTAAGCTCCTACGAGCAGTACTTC.

The chain joins TRBV27 to TRBJ2-1, with D perhaps matching TRBD1 (7 bases). Per the germline V gene, CDR1 is MNHEY and CDR2 is SMNVEV (reference sequence). The CDR3 runs 14 residues. V gave up 6 bases and J gave up 4 bases, with 13 bases separating them. The CDR3 protein is CASRAGQYYNEQFF. CDR3 DNA sequence: TGTGCCAGCAGGGCGGGACAGTATTACAATGAGCAGTTCTTC.

This chain connects TRBV5-1 to TRBJ2-7; no reliable D call. The CDR3 covers 14 residues. Germline lookup yields CDR1 SGHRS and CDR2 YFSETQ. Trimming pared 1 base from V and 0 bases from J, leaving 8 bases between. The CDR3 loop is CASSLTAASYEQYF. In nucleotides, the CDR3 is TGCGCCAGCAGCTTGACCGCGGCCTCCTACGAGCAGTACTTC. Full variable domain (outside the CDR3, taken from reference TRBV5-1 and TRBJ2-7): KAGVTQTPRYLIKTRGQQVTLSCSPISGHRSVSWYQQTPGQGLQFLFEYFSETQRNKGNFPGRFSGRQFSNSRSEMNVSTLELGDSALYLCASSLTAASYEQYFGPGTRLTVT.

The V and J genes are TRBV4-1 and TRBJ1-3; no definite D call. The V end was cut by 2 bases, the J end by 1 base, with 6 bases between. Germline CDR1 is MGHRA and CDR2 is YSYEKL. The CDR3 loop spans 14 amino acids. CDR3 sequence: CASSQYTSGNTIYF. The CDR3 coding sequence is TGCGCCAGCAGCCAATACACGTCTGGAAACACCATATATTTT.

The chain employs TRBV27 and TRBJ2-7; 10 bases match TRBD2. Germline V gene sequence: CDR1 MNHEY, CDR2 SMNVEV (reference sequence). The CDR3 has 18 residues. J was trimmed by 4 bases and V by 6 bases; bases with no gene match: 18. The CDR3 nucleotides are TGTGCCAGCAGACATGTGTTAGCGGGGGGCCGGATCTTATACGAGCAGTACTTC. This translates into CASRHVLAGGRILYEQYF.

The chain links TRBV7-2 to TRBJ2-7; TRBD2 is a possible D gene (6 bases). The CDR3 has 16 residues. V lost 1 base to trimming and J lost 0 bases, with 13 bases between them. The V gene's germline CDR1 is SGHTA and CDR2 FQGNSA. In nucleotides, the CDR3 is TGTGCCAGCAGCTTAGGGGGAGGAGCGAGCTCCTACGAGCAGTACTTC. It is translated as CASSLGGGASSYEQYF.